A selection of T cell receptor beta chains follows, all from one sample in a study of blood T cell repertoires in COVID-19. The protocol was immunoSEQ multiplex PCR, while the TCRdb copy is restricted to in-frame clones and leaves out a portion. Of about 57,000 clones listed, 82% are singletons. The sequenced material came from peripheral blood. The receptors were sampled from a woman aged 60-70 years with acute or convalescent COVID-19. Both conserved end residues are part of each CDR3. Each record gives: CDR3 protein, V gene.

CASSLIHQNQPQHF | TRBV7-7
CASSLGDNQPQHF | TRBV7-2
CASSSGTGFTDTQYF | TRBV3-1/TRBV3-2
CATSGQGYNEQFF | TRBV24-1
CASSLQYRSYEQYF | TRBV3-1/TRBV3-2
CASSFHRAGYTF | TRBV5-4
CAIRPDRGSSGANVLTF | TRBV10-3
CASSPGPSGGSSYNEQFF | TRBV5-8
CASSLCAQPNTEAFF | TRBV7-7
CASSQDLIRRGSSYNSPLHF | TRBV4-1
CASSRISCTRDEQFF | TRBV23-1
CASKTGVGTDTQYF | TRBV13
CASSFGQSMGYTF | TRBV6-5
CASSPTNRDSPLHF | TRBV18
CASSVNMNTEAFF | TRBV19
CASSLLGMGEEQYF | TRBV3-1/TRBV3-2
CARNNRSYDGYTF | TRBV27
CATLDRGAVEQYF | TRBV27
CASSDPDRYQETQYF | TRBV25-1
CASSGTENMQQFF | TRBV5-5
CASSPVHLANTGELFF | TRBV18
CASRTGNYGYTF | TRBV10-2
CASSLGLRASGSRGTQYF | TRBV13
CASKGLAAQTGELFF | TRBV19